The clone carrying this T cell receptor beta chain was counted between two and nine times. These data come from a study of beta chain features in type 1 diabetes. Every bit of the isolated RNA underwent reverse transcription, so sequencing read expressed TCRB transcripts. Method: immunoSEQ multiplex PCR; TCRdb's copy keeps in-frame clones and lacks some. The sample records 250,000 to 300,000 clones, roughly 8% being singletons. The CDR3 loop spans 14 amino acids. Germline trimming cut 0 bases from V and 4 bases from J; bases unmatched to any gene: 1. The germline CDR1 and CDR2 sequences are SGDLS and YYNGEE.

This chain connects TRBV9 to TRBJ2-1, with 7 bases lining up with TRBD2. The sequenced sample was central memory CD4+ T cells from blood. The receptor's source is a woman aged 18-35 years in good health. The CDR3 region has the DNA TGTGCCAGCAGCGTAGAGCGGGAATACAATGAGCAGTTCTTC. This translates into CASSVEREYNEQFF.